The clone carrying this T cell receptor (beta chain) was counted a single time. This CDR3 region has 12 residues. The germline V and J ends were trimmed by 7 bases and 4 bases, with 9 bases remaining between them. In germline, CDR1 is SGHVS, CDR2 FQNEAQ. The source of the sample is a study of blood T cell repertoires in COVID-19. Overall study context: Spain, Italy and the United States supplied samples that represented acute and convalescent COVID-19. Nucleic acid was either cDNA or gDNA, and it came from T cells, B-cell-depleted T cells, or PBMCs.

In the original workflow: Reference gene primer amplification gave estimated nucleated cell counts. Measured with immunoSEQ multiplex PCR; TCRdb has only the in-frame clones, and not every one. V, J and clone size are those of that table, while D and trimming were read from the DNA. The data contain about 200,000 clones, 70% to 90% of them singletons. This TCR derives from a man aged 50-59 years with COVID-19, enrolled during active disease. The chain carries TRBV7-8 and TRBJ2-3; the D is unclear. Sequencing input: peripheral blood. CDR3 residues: CASTPRADTQYF. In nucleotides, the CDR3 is TGTGCCAGCACCCCTCGGGCAGATACGCAGTATTTT.